The rows below give T cell receptor beta chains drawn from one sample of a study of T-cell memory formation after mild COVID-19. TCRdb reanalysed the 5' RACE reads using MiXCR and keeps one entry per CDR3 protein. The table has hundreds of thousands of distinct CDR3 sequences, 20% to 25% seen once. Sequences were obtained from PBMCs or a T cell subset sorted from them (not recorded which). Every receptor here comes from a man in his late teens or twenties who had mild COVID-19 (a few samples of this study predate the infection). Cell type and time point are not known. The CDR3 runs from the conserved cysteine through the conserved F or W. The order of the fields is clone size, D gene, V gene, J gene, CDR3 DNA, CDR3 protein. D genes are given only for firm matches. The size field is filled for only some rows; it gives once, few, many or a size class.

clone_size: -; d_call: -; v_call: TRBV16; j_call: TRBJ1-5; cdr3_nt: TGTGCCAGCAGCCAATATCCCCCCACCCTTTCCAATCAGCCCCAGCATTTT; cdr3_aa: CASSQYPPTLSNQPQHF
clone_size: -; d_call: -; v_call: TRBV7-9; j_call: TRBJ2-3; cdr3_nt: TGTGCCAGCAGCTCCTATGGAGGTCCCGCAGATACGCAGTATTTT; cdr3_aa: CASSSYGGPADTQYF
clone_size: -; d_call: TRBD1; v_call: TRBV5-5; j_call: TRBJ1-5; cdr3_nt: TGTGCCAGCAGCAGAGGGACAGGGGGTGCGGATAGCAATCAGCCCCAGCATTTT; cdr3_aa: CASSRGTGGADSNQPQHF
clone_size: few; d_call: -; v_call: TRBV7-2; j_call: TRBJ1-2; cdr3_nt: TGTGCCAGCAGCTTCGAGGTCTATGGCTACACCTTC; cdr3_aa: CASSFEVYGYTF
clone_size: few; d_call: -; v_call: TRBV6-2/TRBV6-3; j_call: TRBJ1-1; cdr3_nt: TGTGCCAGCAGTCCGACCTACGTCGACACTGAAGCTTTCTTT; cdr3_aa: CASSPTYVDTEAFF
clone_size: -; d_call: -; v_call: TRBV5-5; j_call: TRBJ2-2; cdr3_nt: TGTGCCAGCAGCTTGTGGTTCGGACAGACGAACACCGGGGAGCTGTTTTTT; cdr3_aa: CASSLWFGQTNTGELFF
clone_size: -; d_call: -; v_call: TRBV11-2; j_call: TRBJ1-5; cdr3_nt: TGTGCCAGCAGCCTAAATCAGCCCAAGCATTTT; cdr3_aa: CASSLNQPKHF
clone_size: -; d_call: -; v_call: TRBV6-1; j_call: TRBJ2-7; cdr3_nt: TGTGCCAGCATGCGGCCTGGCTCCTACGAGCAGTACTTC; cdr3_aa: CASMRPGSYEQYF
clone_size: -; d_call: -; v_call: TRBV12-3/TRBV12-4; j_call: TRBJ2-3; cdr3_nt: TGTGCCACCCGTCAGGGGCAGCGCACAGATACGCAGTATTTT; cdr3_aa: CATRQGQRTDTQYF
clone_size: -; d_call: -; v_call: TRBV6-2/TRBV6-3; j_call: TRBJ1-6; cdr3_nt: TGTGCCAGCGGTCCCGGGTCACCCCTCCACTTT; cdr3_aa: CASGPGSPLHF
clone_size: few; d_call: -; v_call: TRBV7-2; j_call: TRBJ2-3; cdr3_nt: TGTGCCAGCAGTCGTCTCGCGGATACGCAGTATTTT; cdr3_aa: CASSRLADTQYF
clone_size: few; d_call: -; v_call: TRBV12-3/TRBV12-4; j_call: TRBJ1-2; cdr3_nt: TGTGCCAGCAGTTTAGTAACCCAGGGATCAGGCTATGGCTACACCTTC; cdr3_aa: CASSLVTQGSGYGYTF
clone_size: -; d_call: -; v_call: TRBV9; j_call: TRBJ1-3; cdr3_nt: TGTGCCAGCAGCGTAGGGACCGAAAACACCATATATTTT; cdr3_aa: CASSVGTENTIYF
clone_size: -; d_call: TRBD1; v_call: TRBV20-1; j_call: TRBJ2-7; cdr3_nt: TGCAGTGCGCGGACAGGTAGCTCCTACGAGCAGTACTTC; cdr3_aa: CSARTGSSYEQYF
clone_size: many; d_call: -; v_call: TRBV5-1; j_call: TRBJ2-3; cdr3_nt: TGCGCCAGCAGCTTAAGCGTCACAGATACGCAGTATTTT; cdr3_aa: CASSLSVTDTQYF
clone_size: few; d_call: -; v_call: TRBV12-3/TRBV12-4; j_call: TRBJ2-1; cdr3_nt: TGTGCCAGCACTCCTCCTGGCGGATGGCGGCAGTTCTTC; cdr3_aa: CASTPPGGWRQFF
clone_size: few; d_call: -; v_call: TRBV29-1; j_call: TRBJ1-2; cdr3_nt: TGCAGCGTTATGACGGTAAACTATGGCTACACCTTC; cdr3_aa: CSVMTVNYGYTF
clone_size: -; d_call: TRBD2; v_call: TRBV7-2; j_call: TRBJ2-1; cdr3_nt: TGTGCCAGCAGCTTAAGACTAGCGGGGGGTGAGCAGTTCTTC; cdr3_aa: CASSLRLAGGEQFF
clone_size: -; d_call: -; v_call: TRBV5-1; j_call: TRBJ2-3; cdr3_nt: TGCGCCAGCAGCTTGGCCCAACACCCTAGCACAGATACGCAGTATTTT; cdr3_aa: CASSLAQHPSTDTQYF
clone_size: few; d_call: -; v_call: TRBV2; j_call: TRBJ1-6; cdr3_nt: TGTGCCAGCAGTGTTCTGGGGGCCGATTCACCCCTCCACTTT; cdr3_aa: CASSVLGADSPLHF
clone_size: -; d_call: -; v_call: TRBV14; j_call: TRBJ2-2; cdr3_nt: TGTGCCAGCAGCCAATACTCGAACACCGGGGAGCTGTTTTTT; cdr3_aa: CASSQYSNTGELFF
clone_size: few; d_call: -; v_call: TRBV12-3/TRBV12-4; j_call: TRBJ2-3; cdr3_nt: TGTGCCAGCAGTTTAAACGACTACCGCACAGATACGCAGTATTTT; cdr3_aa: CASSLNDYRTDTQYF
clone_size: few; d_call: -; v_call: TRBV4-1; j_call: TRBJ1-2; cdr3_nt: TGCGCCAGCAGCCAAGATTTGGCCTTTCGGCATGGCTACACCTTC; cdr3_aa: CASSQDLAFRHGYTF
clone_size: -; d_call: TRBD1; v_call: TRBV7-3; j_call: TRBJ1-6; cdr3_nt: TGTGCCAGCAGCGGACAGGGCTGGGGTTCACCCCTCCACTTT; cdr3_aa: CASSGQGWGSPLHF
clone_size: -; d_call: -; v_call: TRBV3-1; j_call: TRBJ1-1; cdr3_nt: TGTGCCAGCAGCCAACGAGGAGCTGGGGCTTTCTTT; cdr3_aa: CASSQRGAGAFF
clone_size: few; d_call: TRBD1; v_call: TRBV2; j_call: TRBJ1-1; cdr3_nt: TGTGCCAGCACTGACAGGGGGGCGATGAACACTGAAGCTTTCTTT; cdr3_aa: CASTDRGAMNTEAFF
clone_size: few; d_call: -; v_call: TRBV20-1; j_call: TRBJ1-5; cdr3_nt: TGCAGTGCTACTTTAGGTCCCCAGCATTTT; cdr3_aa: CSATLGPQHF
clone_size: few; d_call: -; v_call: TRBV12-3/TRBV12-4; j_call: TRBJ1-2; cdr3_nt: TGTGCCAGCAGGCCCCTGGGCTATGGCTACACCTTC; cdr3_aa: CASRPLGYGYTF
clone_size: -; d_call: TRBD1; v_call: TRBV7-2; j_call: TRBJ2-2; cdr3_nt: TGTGCCAGCAGCCCAGGGACAGGGGGCGTCACCGGGGAGCTGTTTTTT; cdr3_aa: CASSPGTGGVTGELFF
clone_size: few; d_call: -; v_call: TRBV9; j_call: TRBJ1-1; cdr3_nt: TGTGCCAGCAGCGTATCCTCCGGTGACACTGAAGCTTTCTTT; cdr3_aa: CASSVSSGDTEAFF
clone_size: -; d_call: -; v_call: TRBV3-1; j_call: TRBJ2-3; cdr3_nt: TGTGCCAGCAGCCAAGAAGGGTGGGCGCAATATTTT; cdr3_aa: CASSQEGWAQYF
clone_size: -; d_call: TRBD2; v_call: TRBV11-1; j_call: TRBJ2-3; cdr3_nt: TGTGCCAGCAGCGAGATAGCGGGGGGGGCAGATACGCAGTATTTT; cdr3_aa: CASSEIAGGADTQYF
clone_size: few; d_call: -; v_call: TRBV24-1; j_call: TRBJ2-2; cdr3_nt: TGTGCCACCGGGATGGAGAACACCGGGGAGCTGTTTTTT; cdr3_aa: CATGMENTGELFF
clone_size: -; d_call: -; v_call: TRBV10-2; j_call: TRBJ2-3; cdr3_nt: TGCGCCAGCCTCGTGGCCGCAGATACGCAGTATTTT; cdr3_aa: CASLVAADTQYF
clone_size: -; d_call: TRBD1; v_call: TRBV2; j_call: TRBJ2-1; cdr3_nt: TGTGCCAGCAGTGAATTCCGAGGGGGCTGGGATGAGCAGTTCTTC; cdr3_aa: CASSEFRGGWDEQFF
clone_size: -; d_call: TRBD1; v_call: TRBV7-2; j_call: TRBJ2-2; cdr3_nt: TGTGCCAGCAGCTCTGAAGAACAGGGGGCGACGAACACCGGGGAGCTGTTTTTT; cdr3_aa: CASSSEEQGATNTGELFF
clone_size: -; d_call: TRBD1; v_call: TRBV15; j_call: TRBJ2-1; cdr3_nt: TGTGCCACCAACGCCGGGACAGGGGCCTACAATGAGCAGTTGTTC; cdr3_aa: CATNAGTGAYNEQLF
clone_size: few; d_call: -; v_call: TRBV5-5; j_call: TRBJ1-5; cdr3_nt: TGTGCCAGCAGCTTTGCTGCGGGGGACAATCAGCCCCAGCATTTT; cdr3_aa: CASSFAAGDNQPQHF
clone_size: many; d_call: -; v_call: TRBV7-7; j_call: TRBJ2-2; cdr3_nt: TGTGCCAGCAGCTCGGGACGGACAAACGGGGAGCTGTTTTTT; cdr3_aa: CASSSGRTNGELFF
clone_size: few; d_call: -; v_call: TRBV12-3/TRBV12-4; j_call: TRBJ2-7; cdr3_nt: TGTGCCAGCAGACGAGCAGGTGGGGGCAATTACGAGCAGTACTTC; cdr3_aa: CASRRAGGGNYEQYF
clone_size: -; d_call: -; v_call: TRBV7-6; j_call: TRBJ2-5; cdr3_nt: TGTGCCAGCAGCTTAGCGCTGGGGCGAGAGACCCAGTACTTC; cdr3_aa: CASSLALGRETQYF
clone_size: -; d_call: -; v_call: TRBV3-1; j_call: TRBJ2-1; cdr3_nt: TGTGCCAGCAGCCAAGATTCGGGGGCGGCCTACAATGAGCAGTTCTTC; cdr3_aa: CASSQDSGAAYNEQFF
clone_size: few; d_call: TRBD1; v_call: TRBV7-2; j_call: TRBJ1-2; cdr3_nt: TGTGCCAGCAACCCGACAGGGGGGAACTATGGCTACACCTTC; cdr3_aa: CASNPTGGNYGYTF
clone_size: -; d_call: TRBD1; v_call: TRBV2; j_call: TRBJ2-7; cdr3_nt: TGTGCCAGCAAACGACAGGGTGCCTACGAGCAGTACTTC; cdr3_aa: CASKRQGAYEQYF
clone_size: few; d_call: -; v_call: TRBV3-1; j_call: TRBJ2-5; cdr3_nt: TGTGCCAGCAGCCAAGGTGACCGGGCCGGCCTCGGGACCCAGTACTTC; cdr3_aa: CASSQGDRAGLGTQYF
clone_size: -; d_call: -; v_call: TRBV15; j_call: TRBJ1-5; cdr3_nt: TGTGCCACCAGCAGAGAGGAGGGGTTGCAGCCCCAGCATTTT; cdr3_aa: CATSREEGLQPQHF
clone_size: -; d_call: -; v_call: TRBV7-8; j_call: TRBJ1-2; cdr3_nt: TGTGCCAGCAGCTTCGGTGGGTCCCCCTCCGAGTATGGCTACACCTTC; cdr3_aa: CASSFGGSPSEYGYTF
clone_size: -; d_call: TRBD1; v_call: TRBV9; j_call: TRBJ2-7; cdr3_nt: TGTGCCAGCAGCGTGGGGACAGAGGATTACGAGCAGTACTTC; cdr3_aa: CASSVGTEDYEQYF
clone_size: few; d_call: TRBD2; v_call: TRBV6-2/TRBV6-3; j_call: TRBJ2-1; cdr3_nt: TGTGCCAGCAGTTACGGCCGTGGGGGGGAGAATGAGCAGTTCTTC; cdr3_aa: CASSYGRGGENEQFF
clone_size: few; d_call: -; v_call: TRBV12-3/TRBV12-4; j_call: TRBJ2-7; cdr3_nt: TGTGCCAGCAGTCCCTCGGGAGTCCGGATCTCCTACGAGCAGTACTTC; cdr3_aa: CASSPSGVRISYEQYF
clone_size: many; d_call: TRBD1; v_call: TRBV7-2; j_call: TRBJ2-3; cdr3_nt: TGTGCCAGCAGCTTAGTCGGGACAGGGAGCACAGATACGCAGTATTTT; cdr3_aa: CASSLVGTGSTDTQYF
clone_size: -; d_call: -; v_call: TRBV4-1; j_call: TRBJ2-2; cdr3_nt: TGCGCCAGCAGCCAAGGTTGGGCAGGAAACACCGGGGAGCTGTTTTTT; cdr3_aa: CASSQGWAGNTGELFF
clone_size: -; d_call: -; v_call: TRBV4-3; j_call: TRBJ2-3; cdr3_nt: TGCGCCAGCAGCCAAGAACGGGGTCGCACAGATACGCAGTATTTT; cdr3_aa: CASSQERGRTDTQYF